A single sample is the source of the 23 T cell receptor beta chains below, sequenced in a study of blood T cell repertoires in COVID-19. Assay: immunoSEQ multiplex PCR; the TCRdb copy retains only in-frame clones and omits some. The sample holds under 300,000 clones, approximately 86% seen once. The sample comprised peripheral blood. The receptors stem from a woman aged 70 to 79 with COVID-19, enrolled during active disease.

This chain connects TRBV7-3 to TRBJ2-5; 11 bases fit TRBD2. The germline gives CDR1 SGHTA, CDR2 FQGTGA. J gave up 5 bases and V 1 base, and 6 bases lay outside the gene matches. This CDR3 contains 16 residues. DNA of the CDR3: TGTGCCAGCAGCTTAAATCCGCCTAGCGGGGGGGAGACCCAGTACTTC. Translating gives CASSLNPPSGGETQYF.

The genes are TRBV6-5 and TRBJ2-5, with 7 nucleotides matching TRBD2. With 0 bases clipped from V and 7 bases from J, the junction kept 2 bases outside the gene matches. This CDR3 region has 13 residues. CDR1 is MNHEY and CDR2 is SVGAGI in the germline V gene. CDR3 amino acids: CASSYSGEGTQYF. In nucleotides, the CDR3 is TGTGCCAGCAGTTACTCTGGGGAGGGGACCCAGTACTTC.

DNA for the CDR3: TGTGCCAGTAGTCGGGATAACAATCAGCCCCAGCATTTT. Translated: CASSRDNNQPQHF. V gene TRBV19 combines with J gene TRBJ1-5; D is undetermined. The CDR3 is 13 amino acids. From germline, CDR1 is LNHDA and CDR2 SQIVND (reference sequence). V dropped 5 bases and J dropped 3 bases, with 8 bases sitting between them.

As to this clone: The identical CDR3 is also encoded by other nucleotide sequences in the sample. V and J are TRBV12-3 or TRBV12-4 and TRBJ1-2; no reliable D call. V lost 3 bases and J lost 1, with 6 bases in between. The CDR3 sequence is 13 residues long. CDR3 protein: CASSLGSNYGYTF. CDR3 nucleotide sequence: TGTGCCAGCAGTTTGGGCAGTAACTATGGCTACACCTTC.

The chain couples TRBV7-8 to TRBJ2-7; 8 positions match TRBD2. The CDR3 is 15 residues long. Germline CDR1 is SGHVS and CDR2 is FQNEAQ. With V trimmed by 5 bases and J by 0 bases, 6 bases remained unmatched. In DNA form, the CDR3 reads TGTGCCAGCAGCCCAACGGGGGGGCCCTCCTACGAGCAGTACTTC. Protein: CASSPTGGPSYEQYF.

The chain employs TRBV7-9 and TRBJ2-7; D ambiguous. The V and J ends lost 4 bases and 0 bases respectively, with 7 bases between them. The CDR3 runs 13 residues. Germline lookup yields CDR1 SEHNR and CDR2 FQNEAQ (reference sequence). The CDR3 DNA reads as TGTGCCAGCAGCTCCCGCGACTCCTACGAGCAGTACTTC. Its protein is CASSSRDSYEQYF.

This chain uses TRBV7-9 with TRBJ2-1; 11 nucleotides align to TRBD2. The germline gives CDR1 SEHNR, CDR2 FQNEAQ (reference sequence). CDR3 length: 18 residues. With 5 bases clipped from V and 0 bases from J, the junction kept 9 bases outside the gene matches. CDR3 amino acids: CASSPAVLAGGSYNEQFF. The CDR3 coding sequence is TGTGCCAGCAGCCCAGCCGTGCTAGCGGGGGGCTCCTACAATGAGCAGTTCTTC.

This clone appeared once. This chain connects TRBV18 to TRBJ1-6; D call uncertain. The CDR3 loop spans 16 amino acids. V shed 2 bases and J shed 0 bases, with 8 bases lying between them. Germline V gene lookup returns CDR1 KGHSH and CDR2 LQKENI. CDR3 in DNA: TGTGCCAGCTCACCAGGGCTAAGCTCCTATAATTCACCCCTCCACTTT. Translation gives CASSPGLSSYNSPLHF.

The genes are TRBV10-1 and TRBJ1-4, with 10 bases that match TRBD1. Looked up from germline, CDR1 is WNHNN and CDR2 is SYGVQD (reference sequence). After removal of 6 bases from V and 7 bases from J, the junction contained 11 bases not matched to a gene. This CDR3 has 16 amino acids. CDR3 sequence: CASRRDRGESSEKLFF. CDR3 DNA sequence: TGCGCCAGCAGAAGGGACAGGGGTGAATCAAGTGAAAAACTGTTTTTT.

A word on this clone: Other DNA variants within this sample encode the same CDR3. V is TRBV5-1 and J is TRBJ1-2; 7 nucleotides match TRBD1. The CDR3 runs to 14 residues. Unmatched junction bases numbered 1, after V lost 0 bases and J lost 2 bases. The germline gives CDR1 SGHRS, CDR2 YFSETQ. CDR3 in amino acids: CASSLDRGNYGYTF. The CDR3, as DNA: TGCGCCAGCAGCTTGGACAGGGGCAACTATGGCTACACCTTC.

The V and J genes are TRBV19 and TRBJ2-2; 10 bases are a match to TRBD2. CDR1 is LNHDA and CDR2 is SQIVND in the germline V gene (reference sequence). J lost 5 bases, V lost 7 bases, and 7 bases had no gene match. The CDR3 loop spans 15 amino acids. CDR3 loop: CASTLASGGTGELFF. As DNA, the CDR3 is TGTGCCAGTACCCTGGCTAGCGGGGGTACCGGGGAGCTGTTTTTT.

The V call is TRBV18, the J call TRBJ2-2; 7 positions agree with TRBD1. J was trimmed by 7 bases and V by 6 bases; bases with no gene match: 11. The CDR3 loop spans 15 amino acids. Per germline, CDR1 KGHSH and CDR2 LQKENI. In DNA form, the CDR3 reads TGTGCCAGCTCTTCTCGACAGGGTGTGGACGGGGAGCTGTTTTTT. As protein: CASSSRQGVDGELFF. Complete variable domain (other parts from reference TRBV18 and TRBJ2-2): NAGVMQNPRHLVRRRGQEARLRCSPMKGHSHVYWYRQLPEEGLKFMVYLQKENIIDESGMPKERFSAEFPKEGPSILRIQQVVRGDSAAYFCASSSRQGVDGELFFGEGSRLTVL.

This rearrangement joins TRBV7-9 to TRBJ1-2, with unresolved D. The CDR3 has 13 residues. The germline gives CDR1 SEHNR, CDR2 FQNEAQ (reference sequence). Trimming cost V 6 bases and J 8 bases, with 16 bases left between them. CDR3: CASSSHREQGYTF. The DNA for the CDR3 is TGTGCCAGCAGTTCCCACCGGGAACAGGGCTACACCTTC.

The chain recombines TRBV5-1 with TRBJ1-2; a possible D gene is TRBD1 (5 bases). This CDR3 contains 14 residues. The germline V gene has CDR1 SGHRS and CDR2 YFSETQ. Between the trimmed V and J ends, which lost 3 bases and 5 bases, there was a span of 14 bases. CDR3 coding DNA: TGCGCCAGCAGCTCGTCATCGGGGGATTATGGCTACACCTTC. This codes for CASSSSSGDYGYTF.

V usage is TRBV18 and J usage is TRBJ1-3, with D uncertain. This CDR3 has 12 residues. V was pared by 5 bases and J by 8 bases, with 10 bases between. Germline values: CDR1 KGHSH, CDR2 LQKENI. CDR3 DNA: TGTGCCAGCTCAGATAAGGCGGACACCATATATTTT. It codes for CASSDKADTIYF.

This chain connects TRBV2 to TRBJ2-5; 11 bases match TRBD2. The CDR3 runs to 16 residues. Germline V gives CDR1 SNHLY, CDR2 FYNNEI. J lost 6 bases, V lost 8 bases, and 14 bases had no gene match. CDR3 in amino acids: CASGDRNSGGAKTQYF. In DNA form, the CDR3 reads TGTGCCAGCGGAGACCGAAATAGCGGGGGGGCAAAGACCCAGTACTTC. The entire variable domain, with the rest obtained from reference TRBV2 and TRBJ2-5, is as follows: EPEVTQTPSHQVTQMGQEVILRCVPISNHLYFYWYRQILGQKVEFLVSFYNNEISEKSEIFDDQFSVERPDGSNFTLKIRSTKLEDSAMYFCASGDRNSGGAKTQYFGPGTRLLVL.

V usage is TRBV7-9 and J usage is TRBJ2-5; tentative D call: TRBD1 (5 bases). This CDR3 has 14 residues. The germline CDR1 and CDR2 sequences are SEHNR and FQNEAQ (reference sequence). V was cut by 8 bases and J by 5 bases, with 18 bases left in between. The CDR3 protein is CASEPGSLGETQYF. The CDR3 coding sequence is TGTGCCAGCGAACCAGGGTCATTGGGGGAGACCCAGTACTTC.

This clone was observed once. The chain links TRBV19 to TRBJ2-7, with 7 bases that match TRBD1. The V gene end was trimmed by 5 bases and the J gene end by 6 bases; junction bases not matched to a gene: 7. The germline gives CDR1 LNHDA, CDR2 SQIVND (reference sequence). The length of the CDR3 is 13 residues. The chain's CDR3 is CASSPGTALEQYF. CDR3 nucleotide sequence: TGTGCCAGTAGTCCCGGGACAGCGCTCGAGCAGTACTTC.

This chain links TRBV27 with TRBJ1-2, with no clear D. The V gene lost 6 bases and the J gene lost 2 bases, with 10 bases spanning the gap. The CDR3 sequence is 13 residues long. From germline, CDR1 is MNHEY and CDR2 SMNVEV (reference sequence). This chain's CDR3 is CASSGGQNYGYTF. DNA for the CDR3: TGTGCCAGCAGCGGAGGGCAAAACTATGGCTACACCTTC.

This clone was seen just once. The chain is built from TRBV5-1 and TRBJ1-4; a possible D gene is TRBD1 (6 bases). The V and J ends lost 0 bases and 10 bases respectively, with 16 bases between them. The CDR3 is 15 residues long. Looked up from germline, CDR1 is SGHRS and CDR2 is YFSETQ. The CDR3 region is CASSLAGDDRGKLFF. CDR3 coding DNA: TGCGCCAGCAGCTTGGCAGGGGATGATAGGGGAAAACTGTTTTTT.

Only a few counts were recorded for this clone. This rearrangement joins TRBV4-1 to TRBJ1-6; 9 nucleotides line up with TRBD1. CDR3 length equals 14 residues. V was pared by 4 bases and J by 6 bases, with 1 base of the junction left unmatched. The germline V gene has CDR1 MGHRA and CDR2 YSYEKL. CDR3 sequence reads: CASSPGQGNSPLHF. CDR3 coding DNA: TGCGCCAGCAGCCCGGGACAGGGTAATTCACCCCTCCACTTT.

The rearrangement joins TRBV2 to TRBJ2-2; TRBD2 might be the D (5 bases). CDR1 SNHLY and CDR2 FYNNEI come from the germline V gene. V was cut by 4 bases and J by 1 base, with 13 bases left in between. CDR3 length: 16 amino acids. The CDR3 DNA sequence: TGTGCCAGCAGTGGGTCTAGCTTAATGAACACCGGGGAGCTGTTTTTT. It yields the protein CASSGSSLMNTGELFF.

The chain recombines TRBV9 with TRBJ2-5; no definite D call. Germline V CDR1 and CDR2: SGDLS, YYNGEE. This CDR3 has 13 residues. V dropped 4 bases and J dropped 5 bases, with 12 bases sitting between them. As DNA, the CDR3 is TGTGCCAGCAGCCCTCCTGACGGGGAGACCCAGTACTTC. Amino acid sequence: CASSPPDGETQYF.